The subject of this entry is one T cell receptor beta chain. Its specificity is unknown. The CDR3 spans 14 residues. V was clipped by 1 base and J by 8 bases, with 12 bases between them. CDR1 is MNHEY and CDR2 is SVGAGI in the germline V gene. Profiling relied on immunoSEQ multiplex PCR, and the TCRdb table lists in-frame clones only, not all of them. The sample contains approximately 160,000 clones, about 90% of which appear only once. This sample was taken from a study of cytomegalovirus exposure and HLA in healthy donors. Study context: In a later analysis, it was reported that the roughly 130 validation repertoires had been produced on the same platform as the 690 or so repertoires belonging to the first cohort.

Study-level findings and limits: In vitro assays verified that a few CMV-associated chains recognized CMV antigens specifically. The study labeled fewer than 200 TCR beta chains cytomegalovirus-associated. TCR sequences were mostly rare, though some public TCRs occurred in many donors.

Source material: PBMCs. This receptor was obtained from a woman aged 18-29 years in good health and CMV-seropositive. The rearrangement links TRBV6-5 to TRBJ2-1, with D tentatively TRBD1 (5 bases). The CDR3 DNA reads as TGTGCCAGCAGTTACTTCGCAGGGATGGATGAGCAGTTCTTC. It specifies CASSYFAGMDEQFF.